Below are 29 T cell receptor beta chains sequenced from a single sample in a study of identical twins. TCRdb reprocessed the 5' RACE reads via MiXCR and lists one record per CDR3 protein. The data hold 600,000 to 800,000 distinct CDR3 sequences, with around 20% observed a single time. These data were also reused for a study on T cells expressing NK-cell markers.

The sequenced sample consisted of PBMCs. Receptor source: a woman between 18 and 29 years old in good health.

V usage is TRBV20-1 and J usage is TRBJ2-3; no clear D. The V end lost 6 bases, the J end lost 3 bases, and 10 bases lay between the germline ends. This CDR3 has 12 residues. The germline V gene has CDR1 DFQATT and CDR2 SNEGSKA (reference sequence). CDR3 region: CSADGPTDTQYF. CDR3 nucleotide sequence: TGCAGTGCAGACGGACCAACAGATACGCAGTATTTT.

To note about this clonotype: A read error may produce the germline difference seen at one junction end. V is TRBV12-3 or TRBV12-4 and J is TRBJ2-7, with D tentatively TRBD1 (6 bases). This CDR3 contains 14 residues. CDR3 sequence (DNA): TGCACCACCAGTTTACAGGGTTCCGCCTACGAGCAGTACTTC. This gives the protein CTTSLQGSAYEQYF.

The rearrangement links TRBV7-9 to TRBJ2-3, with 9 bases lining up with TRBD2. The germline V gene has CDR1 SEHNR and CDR2 FQNEAQ (reference sequence). The V and J ends lost 1 base and 8 bases, in that order; junction bases with no gene match: 10. The length of the CDR3 is 16 residues. CDR3 DNA sequence: TGTGCCAGCAGCTTAGGAGCGGGGGGCTCCCAAACTACGCAGTATTTT. This translates into CASSLGAGGSQTTQYF.

In this sample, this clonotype turned up once. The chain couples TRBV7-3 to TRBJ2-1; 8 bases are shared with TRBD2. Germline V gene lookup returns CDR1 SGHTA and CDR2 FQGTGA. V gave up 5 bases and J gave up 6 bases; unmatched junction bases: 6. The CDR3 totals 14 residues. CDR3 region: CASSPGGGFNEQFF. DNA for the CDR3: TGTGCCAGCAGCCCGGGGGGGGGCTTCAATGAGCAGTTCTTC. Variable domain in full (rest from reference TRBV7-3 and TRBJ2-1): GAGVSQTPSNKVTEKGKYVELRCDPISGHTALYWYRQSLGQGPEFLIYFQGTGAADDSGLPNDRFFAVRPEGSVSTLKIQRTERGDSAVYLCASSPGGGFNEQFFGPGTRLTVL.

This clonotype appeared a few times. This sequence joins TRBV15 and TRBJ1-1; weak D call: TRBD1 (5 bases). Germline V gene sequence: CDR1 LNHNV, CDR2 YYDKDF (reference sequence). The CDR3 has 13 residues. Trimming stripped 0 bases from V and 10 bases from J, with 12 bases between. The CDR3: CATSRDPRDGAFF. The CDR3 nucleotides are TGTGCCACCAGCAGAGACCCCAGGGATGGAGCTTTCTTT.

The rearrangement joins TRBV29-1 to TRBJ1-1; no firm D call. Per germline, CDR1 SQVTM and CDR2 ANQGSEA. The CDR3 spans 11 residues. The V and J ends lost 6 bases and 11 bases respectively, with 16 bases between them. CDR3 sequence (DNA): TGCAGCGTGGAAAACTGGGGAATGGCTTTCTTT. It specifies CSVENWGMAFF.

This clonotype was detected only a few times. V is TRBV4-1 and J is TRBJ2-3; 8 bases are shared with TRBD1. The CDR3 loop spans 15 amino acids. Germline CDR1 and CDR2: MGHRA and YSYEKL. The V and J ends lost 8 bases and 5 bases, in that order; junction bases with no gene match: 12. CDR3 coding DNA: TGCGCCAGCGGCATTCAGGCAGGGGGCAAAGATACGCAGTATTTT. It yields the protein CASGIQAGGKDTQYF.

Only a few counts were recorded for this clonotype. The chain links TRBV5-6 to TRBJ1-6, with 7 bases lining up with TRBD1. V gave up 4 bases and J gave up 4 bases; unmatched junction bases: 8. CDR1 is SGHDT, CDR2 YYEEEE, per germline. The CDR3 has 16 residues. The CDR3 DNA reads as TGTGCCAGCAGCCTGGGGGGACAGACTTATAATTCACCCCTCCACTTT. The encoded protein is CASSLGGQTYNSPLHF.

The rearrangement joins TRBV29-1 to TRBJ1-2; no clear D. Germline V gives CDR1 SQVTM, CDR2 ANQGSEA. CDR3 size: 10 residues. The V and J ends lost 3 bases and 6 bases respectively, with 5 bases between them. CDR3 coding DNA: TGCAGCGTTGATCTCGATGGCTACACCTTC. Its translation: CSVDLDGYTF.

V gene TRBV11-2 combines with J gene TRBJ2-7, with TRBD2 identical over 10 bases. Losses at the gene ends were 5 bases for V and 2 bases for J; bases not matched to a gene: 9. CDR3 length: 16 amino acids. Germline CDR1 and CDR2: SGHAT and FQNNGV. This CDR3 is CASSPLQREGPYEQYF. CDR3 sequence (DNA): TGTGCCAGCAGCCCCCTCCAGCGGGAGGGCCCCTACGAGCAGTACTTC.

The V gene is TRBV18, the J gene TRBJ2-2; TRBD1 is a possible D gene (5 bases). The CDR3 length is 14 residues. Germline V gives CDR1 KGHSH, CDR2 LQKENI. Trimming took 5 bases from V and 4 from J, leaving 11 bases between them. CDR3 in amino acids: CASSTDRLTGELFF. DNA of the CDR3: TGTGCCAGCTCAACCGACAGACTCACCGGGGAGCTGTTTTTT.

This clonotype was counted a few times. CDR3 amino acids: CASSLALVAGQFF. CDR3 coding DNA: TGTGCCAGCAGCTTAGCGCTAGTAGCCGGGCAGTTCTTC. The chain couples TRBV7-2 to TRBJ2-1; D is unresolved. The CDR3 runs 13 residues. Trimming cost V 0 bases and J 12 bases, with 12 bases left between them. Germline assignment: CDR1 SGHTA and CDR2 FQGNSA.

In this sample, this clonotype turned up many times. The chain is built from TRBV5-1 and TRBJ2-1; D might be TRBD1 (5 bases). Germline V gives CDR1 SGHRS, CDR2 YFSETQ. The CDR3 has 15 amino acids. V lost 2 bases to trimming and J lost 1 base, with 10 bases between them. The CDR3 sequence: CASSFRGVSYNEQFF. For the CDR3, the DNA is TGCGCCAGCAGCTTTAGGGGCGTTTCCTACAATGAGCAGTTCTTC.

Ten or more counts support this clonotype. The J gene is TRBJ2-5, the V gene TRBV20-1, with 10 bases that match TRBD2. V gave up 6 bases and J gave up 1 base; unmatched junction bases: 2. CDR3 length: 13 residues. The V gene's germline CDR1 is DFQATT and CDR2 SNEGSKA (reference sequence). CDR3 sequence: CSAWTSGQETQYF. CDR3 coding DNA: TGCAGTGCGTGGACTAGCGGCCAAGAGACCCAGTACTTC.

The chain uses TRBV5-1 and TRBJ2-1, with 14 positions matching TRBD2. This CDR3 spans 19 amino acids. From germline, CDR1 is SGHRS and CDR2 YFSETQ. Trimming at V came to 0 bases and at J to 7 bases, leaving 12 bases not matched to a gene. The CDR3 region is CASSLAGTGTSGSWNEQFF. CDR3 nucleotide sequence: TGCGCCAGCAGCTTGGCCGGTACCGGGACTAGCGGGAGCTGGAATGAGCAGTTCTTC. Filled out from reference TRBV5-1 and TRBJ2-1, the complete variable domain reads KAGVTQTPRYLIKTRGQQVTLSCSPISGHRSVSWYQQTPGQGLQFLFEYFSETQRNKGNFPGRFSGRQFSNSRSEMNVSTLELGDSALYLCASSLAGTGTSGSWNEQFFGPGTRLTVL.

This clonotype has a handful of counts. The chain links TRBV20-1 to TRBJ2-3; 11 bases fit TRBD2. CDR1 DFQATT and CDR2 SNEGSKA come from the germline V gene (reference sequence). The CDR3 runs to 14 residues. V trimming: 5 bases; J trimming: 6 bases; junction bases outside the gene matches: 7. CDR3: CSAQLAGAPDTQYF. The CDR3 DNA follows: TGCAGTGCTCAACTAGCGGGGGCCCCCGATACGCAGTATTTT.

V and J are TRBV7-9 and TRBJ1-1, with D maybe TRBD1 (5 bases). V lost 5 bases to trimming and J lost 8 bases, with 21 bases between them. Per the germline V gene, CDR1 is SEHNR and CDR2 is FQNEAQ (reference sequence). The CDR3 extends over 15 amino acids. The CDR3 region is CASSLQGASRSEAFF. In nucleotides, the CDR3 is TGTGCCAGCAGCCTTCAGGGAGCCTCTAGGAGCGAAGCTTTCTTT.

The V call is TRBV20-1, the J call TRBJ2-7; 8 nucleotides align to TRBD2. The CDR3 is 13 amino acids. The germline CDR1 and CDR2 sequences are DFQATT and SNEGSKA (reference sequence). After removal of 3 bases from V and 6 bases from J, the junction contained 7 bases not matched to a gene. CDR3 nucleotide sequence: TGCAGTGCTAGGGTGGTTAGCGGGACCGAGCAGTACTTC. This encodes CSARVVSGTEQYF.

This clonotype came up many times. The chain joins TRBV5-1 to TRBJ2-7, with 10 bases matching TRBD1. Germline V CDR1 and CDR2: SGHRS, YFSETQ. After removal of 3 bases from V and 5 bases from J, the junction contained 17 bases not matched to a gene. The CDR3 is 18 amino acids. CDR3 nucleotides: TGCGCCAGCAGCTCCCTATTACCCCGCGGGACAGGGGTCCACGAGCAGTACTTC. It codes for CASSSLLPRGTGVHEQYF.

This clonotype appeared many times. The chain recombines TRBV6-2 or TRBV6-3 with TRBJ2-3; 8 bases map to TRBD2. With V trimmed by 2 bases and J by 2 bases, 0 bases remained unmatched. Per the germline V gene, CDR1 is MNHEY and CDR2 is SVGEGT. CDR3 length: 14 residues. The chain's CDR3 is CASSYGLATDTQYF. The CDR3 nucleotides are TGTGCCAGCAGTTACGGACTAGCCACAGATACGCAGTATTTT.

The J gene is TRBJ2-2, the V gene TRBV6-5; no reliable D call. Germline-derived CDR1 and CDR2 are MNHEY and SVGAGI. This CDR3 is 16 amino acids long. Trimming shortened V by 0 bases and J by 4 bases, and 12 bases separated the two germline ends. CDR3 in DNA: TGTGCCAGCAGTTACTCTATCTCCCCCGGCACCGGGGAGCTGTTTTTT. Its translation: CASSYSISPGTGELFF.

This clonotype was counted a few times. V gene TRBV7-8 combines with J gene TRBJ1-2; TRBD1 might be the D (5 bases). Per germline, CDR1 SGHVS and CDR2 FQNEAQ. CDR3 length equals 14 residues. V dropped 0 bases and J dropped 7 bases, with 12 bases sitting between them. The CDR3 region has the DNA TGTGCCAGCAGCTTAGCACGAGGGGCAGGTGGCTACACCTTC. It encodes CASSLARGAGGYTF.

This rearrangement joins TRBV6-1 to TRBJ2-4; D perhaps matches TRBD1 (5 bases). The CDR3 is 13 amino acids. CDR1 MNHNS and CDR2 SASEGT come from the germline V gene. V was shortened by 9 bases and J by 10 bases, with 19 bases between the two germline ends. CDR3 amino acids: CASIPGDRIIQYF. Here the CDR3 DNA reads TGTGCCAGTATACCCGGAGACAGAATAATTCAGTACTTC.

This clonotype was counted many times. The chain couples TRBV5-1 to TRBJ1-1; D is uncertain. Deletions cut 0 bases from V and 3 bases from J, with 9 bases between. This CDR3 is built from 14 residues. The germline V gene encodes CDR1 SGHRS and CDR2 YFSETQ. The CDR3 here is CASSLDGRDTEAFF. The CDR3 bases are TGCGCCAGCAGCTTGGATGGCCGAGACACTGAAGCTTTCTTT.

The chain uses TRBV29-1 and TRBJ2-7, with 7 bases lining up with TRBD1. V shed 6 bases and J 0 bases; nucleotides not matched to a gene: 2. The V gene's germline CDR1 is SQVTM and CDR2 ANQGSEA. The CDR3 length is 12 residues. CDR3 region: CSVRDSSYEQYF. DNA for the CDR3: TGCAGCGTCCGGGACAGCTCCTACGAGCAGTACTTC.

The genes are TRBV25-1 and TRBJ2-7; 8 bases line up with TRBD1. This CDR3 is 15 amino acids long. Germline V gene lookup returns CDR1 MGHDK and CDR2 SYGVNS. V lost 4 bases to trimming and J lost 6 bases; unmatched junction nucleotides: 11. The DNA of the CDR3 is TGTGCCAGCAGTGTTGGGTCTACAGGGGGAGGCGAGCAGTACTTC. It translates to CASSVGSTGGGEQYF.

The genes are TRBV7-8 and TRBJ1-1; 7 bases align to TRBD1. After removal of 3 bases from V and 8 bases from J, the junction contained 6 bases not matched to a gene. Germline CDR1 is SGHVS and CDR2 is FQNEAQ. This CDR3 comprises 13 residues. Written as DNA, the CDR3 is TGTGCCAGCAGCTTCGACAGGGCACAAGAAGCTTTCTTT. This gives the protein CASSFDRAQEAFF.

The chain employs TRBV27 and TRBJ2-7; D possibly corresponds to TRBD2 (5 bases). V was cut by 3 bases and J by 6 bases, with 9 bases left in between. The CDR3 has 12 amino acids. Germline loops: CDR1 MNHEY, CDR2 SMNVEV (reference sequence). In DNA form, the CDR3 reads TGTGCCAGCAGTTTTGAAGGGAGCGAGCAGTACTTC. Translating gives CASSFEGSEQYF.

This clonotype was observed a few times. This chain uses TRBV27 with TRBJ2-2; 12 positions match TRBD2. V dropped 2 bases and J dropped 6; count of bases not matched to a gene: 1. The CDR3 contains 15 residues. Germline V gene lookup returns CDR1 MNHEY and CDR2 SMNVEV (reference sequence). CDR3 bases: TGTGCCAGCAGTTTAACTAGCGGGAGGCCCGGGGAGCTGTTTTTT. It translates to CASSLTSGRPGELFF.